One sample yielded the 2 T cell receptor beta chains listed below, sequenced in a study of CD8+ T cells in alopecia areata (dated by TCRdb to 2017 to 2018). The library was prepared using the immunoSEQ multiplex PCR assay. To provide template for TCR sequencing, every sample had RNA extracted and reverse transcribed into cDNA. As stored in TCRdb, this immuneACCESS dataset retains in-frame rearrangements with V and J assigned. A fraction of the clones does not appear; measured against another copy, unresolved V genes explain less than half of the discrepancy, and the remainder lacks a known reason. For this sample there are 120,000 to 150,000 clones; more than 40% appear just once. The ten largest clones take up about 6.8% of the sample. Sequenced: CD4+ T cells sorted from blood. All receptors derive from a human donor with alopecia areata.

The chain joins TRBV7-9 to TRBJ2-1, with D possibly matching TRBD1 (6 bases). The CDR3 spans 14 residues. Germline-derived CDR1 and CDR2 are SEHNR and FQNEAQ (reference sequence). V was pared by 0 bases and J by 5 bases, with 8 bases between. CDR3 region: CASSLARGNNEQFF. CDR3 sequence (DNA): TGTGCCAGCAGCTTAGCCAGGGGAAACAATGAGCAGTTCTTC.

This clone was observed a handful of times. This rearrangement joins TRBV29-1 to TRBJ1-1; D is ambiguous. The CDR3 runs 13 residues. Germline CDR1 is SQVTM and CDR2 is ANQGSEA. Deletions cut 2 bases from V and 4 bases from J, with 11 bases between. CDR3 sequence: CSVELQAPTEAFF. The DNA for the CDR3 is TGCAGCGTTGAACTCCAAGCGCCCACTGAAGCTTTCTTT.